A selection of T cell receptor beta chains follows, all from one sample in a study of cytomegalovirus exposure and HLA in healthy donors. This table comes from immunoSEQ multiplex PCR, and its TCRdb copy is limited to in-frame clones, with some not included. Among about 160,000 clones listed, over 80% were seen once. Sequencing was done on a sample of PBMCs. The receptors derive from a woman aged 18-29 years in good health and CMV-seronegative. Both conserved end residues are part of each CDR3. Fields, in order: J gene, CDR3 length, clone size, V gene, CDR3 protein. Only part of the rows carry a size: once, few, many, or a class if the clone is expanded.

J: TRBJ2-7
length: 15
size: .
V: TRBV11-2
CDR3: CASSLAQGADYEQYF

J: TRBJ1-5
length: 17
size: .
V: TRBV4-1
CDR3: CASSQPYVVDFNQPQHF

J: TRBJ2-3
length: 14
size: few
V: TRBV6-6
CDR3: CASRVAQAADTQYF

J: TRBJ1-1
length: 14
size: few
V: TRBV25-1
CDR3: CASSEIGQRGRAFF

J: TRBJ2-4
length: 14
size: .
V: TRBV18
CDR3: CASSPSGAKNIQYF

J: TRBJ1-1
length: 13
size: .
V: TRBV10-3
CDR3: CAISGGQGDEAFF

J: TRBJ2-6
length: 15
size: .
V: TRBV6-1
CDR3: CASSEAQGPAIVLTF

J: TRBJ2-4
length: 18
size: .
V: TRBV19
CDR3: CASSISGVLLLAKNIQYF

J: TRBJ1-2
length: 16
size: .
V: TRBV4-1
CDR3: CASSQDQLGRPYGYTF

J: TRBJ1-2
length: 13
size: .
V: TRBV28
CDR3: CASSLVGGRGYTF

J: TRBJ2-5
length: 14
size: .
V: TRBV7-9
CDR3: CSSSLETSLQTQYF

J: TRBJ1-1
length: 13
size: .
V: TRBV7-9
CDR3: CASSATGDTEAFF

J: TRBJ1-1
length: 15
size: .
V: TRBV6-6
CDR3: CASRPGTGQNTEAFF

J: TRBJ1-2
length: 14
size: .
V: TRBV6-6
CDR3: CASSLTPPNYGYTF

J: TRBJ2-3
length: 13
size: .
V: TRBV9
CDR3: CASSASRADTQYF

J: TRBJ2-7
length: 12
size: .
V: TRBV13
CDR3: CASSPGTGGRHF

J: TRBJ1-1
length: 18
size: once
V: TRBV27
CDR3: CASISTLNGWGFNAEAFF

J: TRBJ1-5
length: 14
size: .
V: TRBV5-1
CDR3: CASSLVVGEQPQHF

J: TRBJ1-2
length: 13
size: .
V: TRBV30
CDR3: CAWSVGRVDGYTF

J: TRBJ2-1
length: 11
size: .
V: TRBV5-6
CDR3: CASSLANEQFF

J: TRBJ1-2
length: 13
size: .
V: TRBV19
CDR3: CASSPGQGYGYTF

J: TRBJ2-5
length: 17
size: .
V: TRBV7-9
CDR3: CASSSPKVAGPQETQYF

J: TRBJ2-4
length: 19
size: once
V: TRBV6-1
CDR3: CASSAPRGAGGLAKNIQYF

J: TRBJ2-1
length: 16
size: .
V: TRBV27
CDR3: CASTSPSQGLFDEQFF

J: TRBJ1-2
length: 15
size: once
V: TRBV9
CDR3: CASSTHTRQNYGYTF

J: TRBJ1-5
length: 15
size: .
V: TRBV10-2
CDR3: CASSESGGSNQPQHF

J: TRBJ2-1
length: 14
size: once
V: TRBV10-1
CDR3: CASSPGGSYNEQFF

J: TRBJ1-1
length: 13
size: once
V: TRBV9
CDR3: CASSAPDRSEAFF

J: TRBJ2-3
length: 15
size: once
V: TRBV14
CDR3: CASSSLAGLTDTQYF

J: TRBJ2-7
length: 14
size: few
V: TRBV18
CDR3: CASSPPQGAYEQYF

J: TRBJ2-1
length: 15
size: .
V: TRBV10-3
CDR3: CAISESSGGIGEQFF

J: TRBJ2-5
length: 16
size: .
V: TRBV5-1
CDR3: CASSRAGTSGGETQYF

J: TRBJ2-4
length: 16
size: .
V: TRBV5-1
CDR3: CASSSGGSGVYNIQYF

J: TRBJ2-7
length: 16
size: few
V: TRBV4-1
CDR3: CASSQDPLGRIYEQYF

J: TRBJ2-2
length: 16
size: few
V: TRBV6-5
CDR3: CASSYGSTGYTGELFF

J: TRBJ1-1
length: 12
size: once
V: TRBV11-3
CDR3: CASSQGVSEAFF

J: TRBJ2-2
length: 14
size: .
V: TRBV2
CDR3: CASSERRGTGELFF

J: TRBJ2-1
length: 11
size: .
V: TRBV2
CDR3: CASTGVNEQFF

J: TRBJ2-7
length: 16
size: .
V: TRBV11-2
CDR3: CASSLSVGAYSYEQYF

J: TRBJ2-5
length: 15
size: .
V: TRBV5-6
CDR3: CASSLAGGMQETQYF

J: TRBJ1-1
length: 17
size: .
V: TRBV5-4
CDR3: CASSPGEGVARLTEAFF

J: TRBJ1-1
length: 14
size: .
V: TRBV25-1
CDR3: CATYGTGTSTEAFF

J: TRBJ2-3
length: 13
size: .
V: TRBV6-5
CDR3: CASSRLAGDTQYF

J: TRBJ1-1
length: 18
size: .
V: TRBV5-1
CDR3: CASSAWLLGSQQGTEAFF

J: TRBJ2-7
length: 14
size: .
V: TRBV11-2
CDR3: CASSLDRGIYEQYF

J: TRBJ2-1
length: 13
size: .
V: TRBV5-1
CDR3: CASSPRQRGEQFF

J: TRBJ2-1
length: 13
size: .
V: TRBV5-1
CDR3: CASSITGGNEQFF

J: TRBJ1-1
length: 15
size: .
V: TRBV7-9
CDR3: CASSPVRQVSTEAFF

J: TRBJ2-1
length: 15
size: .
V: TRBV6-4
CDR3: CASSEAGGNYNEQFF

J: TRBJ2-7
length: 14
size: .
V: TRBV6-5
CDR3: CASSYSDSFYEQYF

J: TRBJ1-4
length: 13
size: .
V: TRBV10-3
CDR3: CAIRGQGNEKLFF

J: TRBJ2-5
length: 12
size: .
V: TRBV5-4
CDR3: CASSRDQETQYF

J: TRBJ2-6
length: 17
size: .
V: TRBV6-1
CDR3: CASSEEIPSSGANVLTF

J: TRBJ1-1
length: 13
size: few
V: TRBV30
CDR3: CAWATGVNTEAFF

J: TRBJ1-1
length: 11
size: .
V: TRBV7-9
CDR3: CASMEGTEAFF